Below are 3 T cell receptor beta chains sequenced from a single sample in a study of blood T cell repertoires in COVID-19. Sequencing used immunoSEQ multiplex PCR; TCRdb keeps in-frame clones, though not all of them. The sample includes under 200,000 clones, 84% of them seen just once. Sequenced sample: peripheral blood. The receptor source for this set is an elderly woman with COVID-19, enrolled during active disease.

The chain recombines TRBV29-1 with TRBJ2-5; 10 nucleotides match TRBD1. CDR3 length: 12 residues. Germline lookup yields CDR1 SQVTM and CDR2 ANQGSEA. Trimming cost V 6 bases and J 3 bases; bases outside gene matches: 1. CDR3 coding DNA: TGCAGCGTAGGGACAGGGGAAGAGACCCAGTACTTC. This codes for CSVGTGEETQYF.

V and J are TRBV18 and TRBJ1-1; D is perhaps TRBD1 (5 bases). From germline, CDR1 is KGHSH and CDR2 LQKENI. Trimming removed 3 bases from V and 11 bases from J, with 13 bases in between. The CDR3 has 12 amino acids. CDR3 in amino acids: CASSPQGRVAFF. DNA for the CDR3: TGTGCCAGCTCACCCCAGGGCAGGGTCGCTTTCTTT.

The chain recombines TRBV5-1 with TRBJ2-7; 7 nucleotides line up with TRBD2. This CDR3 has 15 amino acids. V trimming: 4 bases; J trimming: 6 bases; junction bases outside the gene matches: 13. CDR1 is SGHRS and CDR2 is YFSETQ in the germline V gene. The CDR3 DNA follows: TGCGCCAGCAGCCAGTCGAGCGGGGTTCGAGTCGAGCAGTACTTC. It encodes CASSQSSGVRVEQYF.